The next 21 T cell receptor beta chains were all read from a single sample in a study of cytomegalovirus exposure and HLA in healthy donors. Only in-frame clones appear in the TCRdb table, and some are missing; sequencing was by immunoSEQ multiplex PCR. The sample holds 150,000 to 200,000 clones; around four fifths are singletons and the top ten take about 2.3%. Sequenced input: PBMCs. All receptors derive from a man aged 25 to 45 in good health and CMV-seropositive.

The chain links TRBV7-2 to TRBJ2-7; possible D gene TRBD1, 6 bases. Germline V gene sequence: CDR1 SGHTA, CDR2 FQGNSA. The CDR3 is 14 amino acids. The V gene lost 2 bases and the J gene lost 3 bases, with 11 bases spanning the gap. The CDR3 coding sequence is TGTGCCAGCAGCTTATTCCTCAGGGGCTACGAGCAGTACTTC. Protein product: CASSLFLRGYEQYF.

This clone was counted a few times. The chain carries TRBV4-3 and TRBJ2-2; no firm D call. CDR1 is LGHNA, CDR2 YSLEER, per germline. V lost 2 bases and J 8 bases, leaving 9 bases between the germline ends. This CDR3 is built from 13 residues. CDR3 bases: TGCGCCAGCAGCCAACTAGTCGAAGGGGAGCTGTTTTTT. This codes for CASSQLVEGELFF.

The chain combines TRBV27 with TRBJ1-2, with a tentative D call TRBD1 (6 bases). The V and J ends lost 3 bases and 4 bases respectively, with 15 bases between them. The germline V gene encodes CDR1 MNHEY and CDR2 SMNVEV (reference sequence). The CDR3 length is 15 residues. For the CDR3, the DNA is TGTGCCAGCAGTTTTGGCTTACAGGGAGTCTATGGCTACACCTTC. Amino acids: CASSFGLQGVYGYTF.

The genes are TRBV27 and TRBJ2-1; D is undetermined. The CDR3 has 12 amino acids. Germline V gives CDR1 MNHEY, CDR2 SMNVEV (reference sequence). Trimming took off 11 bases at V and 5 bases at J, with 13 bases between the two ends. In DNA, the CDR3 is TGTGCCCTCGGGTTGCCAAACAATGAGCAGTTCTTC. Translated: CALGLPNNEQFF.

The chain is built from TRBV6-5 and TRBJ1-5, with D maybe TRBD1 (5 bases). There are 16 residues in the CDR3. Germline-derived CDR1 and CDR2 are MNHEY and SVGAGI. Deletions cut 2 bases from V and 3 bases from J, with 14 bases between. Here the CDR3 DNA reads TGTGCCAGCAGTTACGCCAGTGGAGGGGTCAATCAGCCCCAGCATTTT. This codes for CASSYASGGVNQPQHF.

The gene calls are TRBV18 and TRBJ1-1, with D hard to call. The germline V and J ends were trimmed by 0 bases and 0 bases, with 11 bases remaining between them. The germline CDR1 and CDR2 sequences are KGHSH and LQKENI. The CDR3 extends over 16 amino acids. The CDR3 bases are TGTGCCAGCTCACCACCTTCAGGCTTAATGAACACTGAAGCTTTCTTT. Protein: CASSPPSGLMNTEAFF.

This chain connects TRBV7-9 to TRBJ2-3; D possibly corresponds to TRBD1 (5 bases). V was shortened by 6 bases and J by 0 bases, with 13 bases between the two germline ends. This CDR3 is built from 15 residues. Germline V gene data show CDR1 as SEHNR and CDR2 as FQNEAQ (reference sequence). The DNA for the CDR3 is TGTGCCAGCAGGATCGGACAACCTAGCACAGATACGCAGTATTTT. This encodes CASRIGQPSTDTQYF.

The chain recombines TRBV18 with TRBJ2-1, with 8 positions matching TRBD2. Germline values: CDR1 KGHSH, CDR2 LQKENI. The CDR3 is 16 residues long. V trimming: 0 bases; J trimming: 8 bases; junction bases outside the gene matches: 9. CDR3: CASSPPGLARGYEQFF. CDR3 DNA: TGTGCCAGCTCACCACCCGGACTAGCTCGGGGCTATGAGCAGTTCTTC.

The chain links TRBV5-1 to TRBJ2-1, with 10 bases that match TRBD2. The germline CDR1 and CDR2 sequences are SGHRS and YFSETQ. CDR3 size: 14 residues. J was trimmed by 4 bases and V by 5 bases; bases with no gene match: 3. The CDR3 reads CASRGTSDYNEQFF. As DNA, the CDR3 is TGCGCCAGCAGGGGGACTAGCGATTACAATGAGCAGTTCTTC.

V and J are TRBV10-1 and TRBJ2-2; TRBD2 agrees at 9 bases. The CDR3 runs to 17 residues. The V and J ends lost 4 bases and 2 bases, in that order; junction bases with no gene match: 8. The germline gives CDR1 WNHNN, CDR2 SYGVQD (reference sequence). Here the CDR3 reads CASSGNSGGFNTGELFF. CDR3 nucleotides: TGCGCCAGCAGTGGGAATAGCGGGGGCTTTAACACCGGGGAGCTGTTTTTT.

This chain links TRBV7-2 with TRBJ1-5; D might be TRBD1 (5 bases). Per germline, CDR1 SGHTA and CDR2 FQGNSA. The CDR3 has 15 amino acids. Trimming took 2 bases from V and 1 from J, leaving 9 bases between them. The CDR3 loop reads CASSLKGVSNQPQHF. CDR3 coding DNA: TGTGCCAGCAGCTTAAAAGGGGTCAGCAATCAGCCCCAGCATTTT.

Only a few counts were recorded for this clone. V is TRBV5-1 and J is TRBJ1-2; TRBD1 matches at 10 bases. Germline CDR1 SGHRS, CDR2 YFSETQ. V trimming: 7 bases; J trimming: 6 bases; junction bases outside the gene matches: 6. The CDR3 contains 13 residues. CDR3 nucleotide sequence: TGCGCCAGCTCGTCCGGGACAGGGGATGGCTACACCTTC. It yields the protein CASSSGTGDGYTF.

This rearrangement joins TRBV6-5 to TRBJ1-1, with D unresolved. This CDR3 has 15 amino acids. The ends were cut back, 0 bases at V and 0 bases at J, with 8 bases in the middle. Germline assignment: CDR1 MNHEY and CDR2 SVGAGI. CDR3 residues: CASSYSYNMNTEAFF. The CDR3 nucleotides are TGTGCCAGCAGTTACTCGTACAACATGAACACTGAAGCTTTCTTT.

The chain uses TRBV19 and TRBJ1-1, with a weak D call TRBD1 (6 bases). Deletions cut 5 bases from V and 5 bases from J, with 24 bases between. Germline CDR1 reads LNHDA; CDR2 reads SQIVND (reference sequence). The CDR3 spans 17 residues. CDR3 sequence (DNA): TGTGCCAGTAGTCTTGGACAGAGCTCAATCCTAAAAACTGAAGCTTTCTTT. Amino acids: CASSLGQSSILKTEAFF.

As concerns this clone: An end of the junction differs from the germline gene, which may be a read error. The CDR3 sequence: CASSLLAGGPGSTDTQYF. DNA for the CDR3: TGTGCTAGCAGCTTACTAGCGGGGGGGCCGGGTTCCACAGATACGCAGTATTTT. V and J are TRBV7-7 and TRBJ2-3; 13 nucleotides match TRBD2. The CDR3 consists of 18 residues. Germline V lookup: CDR1 SSHAT, CDR2 FNYEAQ (reference sequence).

The chain combines TRBV6-5 with TRBJ1-4; maybe TRBD1 (6 bases). Per germline, CDR1 MNHEY and CDR2 SVGAGI. V lost 2 bases to trimming and J lost 7 bases, with 11 bases between them. CDR3 length: 14 amino acids. The CDR3 nucleotides read TGTGCCAGCAGTTACAGGGGAGGGGGTGAAAAACTGTTTTTT. This encodes CASSYRGGGEKLFF.

The chain combines TRBV27 with TRBJ2-1; 7 nucleotides align to TRBD1. The germline gives CDR1 MNHEY, CDR2 SMNVEV (reference sequence). The CDR3 contains 13 residues. V was clipped by 3 bases and J by 9 bases; unmatched bases: 5. The CDR3 spells CASSFDRVSEQFF. The CDR3 DNA reads TGTGCCAGCAGTTTCGACAGGGTGAGTGAGCAGTTCTTC.

This clone occurred once. V and J are TRBV5-1 and TRBJ1-3, with 8 bases aligning to TRBD1. The CDR3 has 17 residues. The germline V gene encodes CDR1 SGHRS and CDR2 YFSETQ. The V segment lost 3 bases and the J segment 0 bases; nucleotides outside the gene matches: 8. Here the CDR3 DNA reads TGCGCCAGCAGCTATGGACAGGGAGGGAGCTCTGGAAACACCATATATTTT. Translation gives CASSYGQGGSSGNTIYF.

The chain joins TRBV4-3 to TRBJ2-5, with D perhaps TRBD2 (6 bases). V was clipped by 4 bases and J by 1 base, with 13 bases between them. The CDR3 spans 15 residues. The germline CDR1 and CDR2 sequences are LGHNA and YSLEER. CDR3 DNA: TGCGCCAGCAGCCGCCTCGCGGGACTCCAAGAGACCCAGTACTTC. Amino acid sequence: CASSRLAGLQETQYF.

The chain uses TRBV30 and TRBJ1-3; possible D gene TRBD1, 6 bases. This CDR3 is built from 15 residues. V was cut by 2 bases and J by 4 bases, with 15 bases left in between. Germline V CDR1 and CDR2: GTSNPN, SVGIG (reference sequence). CDR3 region: CAWSFQTGLGNTIYF. CDR3 nucleotides: TGTGCCTGGAGTTTCCAAACAGGGCTAGGAAACACCATATATTTT. The full variable domain, with the rest looked up from reference TRBV30 and TRBJ1-3, is SQTIHQWPATLVQPVGSPLSLECTVEGTSNPNLYWYRQAAGRGLQLLFYSVGIGQISSEVPQNLSASRPQDRQFILSSKKLLLSDSGFYLCAWSFQTGLGNTIYFGEGSWLTVV.

This chain connects TRBV5-6 to TRBJ1-6, with D uncertain. Germline values: CDR1 SGHDT, CDR2 YYEEEE. The CDR3 consists of 13 residues. V lost 0 bases, J lost 7 bases, and 5 bases lay in between. DNA for the CDR3: TGTGCCAGCAGCTTGGACAGAAATTCACCCCTCCACTTT. This gives the protein CASSLDRNSPLHF.